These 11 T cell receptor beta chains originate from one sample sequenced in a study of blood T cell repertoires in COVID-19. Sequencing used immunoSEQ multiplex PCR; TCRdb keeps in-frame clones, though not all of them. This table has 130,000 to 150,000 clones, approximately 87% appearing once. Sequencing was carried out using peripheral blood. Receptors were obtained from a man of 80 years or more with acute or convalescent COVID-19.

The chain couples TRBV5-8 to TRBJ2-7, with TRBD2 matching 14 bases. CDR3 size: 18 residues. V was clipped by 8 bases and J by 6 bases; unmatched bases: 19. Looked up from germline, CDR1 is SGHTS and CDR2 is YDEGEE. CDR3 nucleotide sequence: TGTGCCAGTCCTGTTACGGGACTAGCGGGAGACGGGGTCGGCGAGCAGTACTTC. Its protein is CASPVTGLAGDGVGEQYF.

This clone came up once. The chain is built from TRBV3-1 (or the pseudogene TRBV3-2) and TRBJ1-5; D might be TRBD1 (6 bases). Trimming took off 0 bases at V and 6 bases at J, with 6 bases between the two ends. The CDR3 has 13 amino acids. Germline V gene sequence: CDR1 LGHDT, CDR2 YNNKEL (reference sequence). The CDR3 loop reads CASSQEGGQPQHF. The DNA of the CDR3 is TGTGCCAGCAGCCAAGAAGGGGGTCAGCCCCAGCATTTT.

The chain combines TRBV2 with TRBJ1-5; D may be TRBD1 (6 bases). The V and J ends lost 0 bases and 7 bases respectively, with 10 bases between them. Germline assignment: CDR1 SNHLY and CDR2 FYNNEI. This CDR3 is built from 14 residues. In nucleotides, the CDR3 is TGTGCCAGCAGTGAAGCTCAGGGGCGCCAGCCCCAGCATTTT. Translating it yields CASSEAQGRQPQHF.

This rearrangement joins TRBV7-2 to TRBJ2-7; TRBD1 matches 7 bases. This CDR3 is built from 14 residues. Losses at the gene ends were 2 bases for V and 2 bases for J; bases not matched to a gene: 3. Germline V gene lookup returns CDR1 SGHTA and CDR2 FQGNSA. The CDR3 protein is CASSLLRGPYEQYF. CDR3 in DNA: TGTGCCAGCAGCTTACTGAGGGGGCCCTACGAGCAGTACTTC.

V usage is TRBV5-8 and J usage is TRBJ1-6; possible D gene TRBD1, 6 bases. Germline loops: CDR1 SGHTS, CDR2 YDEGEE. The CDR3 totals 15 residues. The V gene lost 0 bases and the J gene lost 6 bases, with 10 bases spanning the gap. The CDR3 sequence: CASSLETGLNSPLHF. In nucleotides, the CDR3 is TGTGCCAGCAGCTTGGAGACAGGCCTTAATTCACCCCTCCACTTT.

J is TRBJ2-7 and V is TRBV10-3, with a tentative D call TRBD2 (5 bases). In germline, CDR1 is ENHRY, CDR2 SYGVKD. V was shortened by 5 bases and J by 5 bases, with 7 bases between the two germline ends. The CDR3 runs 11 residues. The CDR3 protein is CAISKEDEQYF. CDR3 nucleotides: TGTGCCATCAGTAAGGAGGACGAGCAGTACTTC.

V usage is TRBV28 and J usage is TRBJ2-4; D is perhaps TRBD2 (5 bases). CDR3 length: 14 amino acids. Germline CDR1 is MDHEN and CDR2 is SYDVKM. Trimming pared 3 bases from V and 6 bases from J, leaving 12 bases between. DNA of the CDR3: TGTGCCAGCAGTTTCCGGCGGGTACTAAACATTCAGTACTTC. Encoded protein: CASSFRRVLNIQYF.

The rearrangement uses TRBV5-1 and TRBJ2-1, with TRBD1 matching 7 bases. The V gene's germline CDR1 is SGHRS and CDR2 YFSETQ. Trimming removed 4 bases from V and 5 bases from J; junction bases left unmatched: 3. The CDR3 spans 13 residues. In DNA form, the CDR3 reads TGCGCCAGCAGCCAGGGGGTTAACAATGAGCAGTTCTTC. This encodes CASSQGVNNEQFF.

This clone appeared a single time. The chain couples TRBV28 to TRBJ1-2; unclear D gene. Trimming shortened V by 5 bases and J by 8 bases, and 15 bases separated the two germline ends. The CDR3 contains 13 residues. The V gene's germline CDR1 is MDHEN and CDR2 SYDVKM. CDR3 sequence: CASSPGARRGYTF. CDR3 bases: TGTGCCAGCAGTCCCGGTGCCCGGCGGGGCTACACCTTC.

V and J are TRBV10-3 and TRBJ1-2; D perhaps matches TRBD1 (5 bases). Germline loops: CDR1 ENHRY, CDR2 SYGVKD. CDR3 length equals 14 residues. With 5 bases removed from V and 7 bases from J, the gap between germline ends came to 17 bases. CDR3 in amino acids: CAISKDTGYPGYTF. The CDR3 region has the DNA TGTGCCATCAGTAAGGATACAGGATATCCTGGCTACACCTTC.

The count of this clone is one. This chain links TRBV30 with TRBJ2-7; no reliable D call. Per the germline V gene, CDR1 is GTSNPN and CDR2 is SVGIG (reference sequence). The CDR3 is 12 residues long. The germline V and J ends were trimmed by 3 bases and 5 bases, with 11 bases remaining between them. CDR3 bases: TGTGCCTGGAGCCCCCAGGCCAACGAGCAGTACTTC. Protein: CAWSPQANEQYF.